Shown below are 6 T cell receptor beta chains from a single sample sequenced in a study of T cell repertoires in cytomegalovirus infection. For these receptors, no antigen is known. TCRdb fed the reads into MiXCR, producing one record per CDR3 protein. Of 650,000 to 900,000 distinct CDR3 sequences listed, around a third are singletons. Sequencing used cultured CD8+ T cells from PBMCs, obtained from culture after CMV antigen stimulation. These receptors were taken from a human donor in good health (CMV status not recorded). Some clones in this sample may be carry-over from other donors' samples.

There are many counts of this clonotype. V gene TRBV6-6 combines with J gene TRBJ1-4; no reliable D call. The V end was cut by 2 bases, the J end by 0 bases, with 4 bases between. This CDR3 has 14 residues. Germline-derived CDR1 and CDR2 are MNHNY and SVGAGI (reference sequence). CDR3 nucleotides: TGTGCCAGCAGTTACGGAGCAACTAATGAAAAACTGTTTTTT. The encoded protein is CASSYGATNEKLFF.

The sample holds many counts of this clonotype. The rearrangement joins TRBV5-5 to TRBJ2-1; D is unresolved. CDR3 size: 14 residues. V shed 0 bases and J shed 3 bases, with 7 bases lying between them. Germline V gives CDR1 SGHKS, CDR2 YYEKEE (reference sequence). CDR3 residues: CASSLDLNYNEQFF. The CDR3 nucleotides read TGTGCCAGCAGCTTGGATCTTAACTACAATGAGCAGTTCTTC.

This clonotype occurred a few times. The rearrangement joins TRBV19 to TRBJ2-3; the match to TRBD1 covers 9 bases. The length of the CDR3 is 18 residues. V lost 0 bases to trimming and J lost 3 bases; unmatched junction nucleotides: 10. The germline V gene has CDR1 LNHDA and CDR2 SQIVND (reference sequence). For the CDR3, the DNA is TGTGCCAGTAGTATAGAGCTCGAAGAGACAGGGGGGACAGATACGCAGTATTTT. Translated, it gives CASSIELEETGGTDTQYF.

This clonotype was observed many times. The rearrangement links TRBV7-2 to TRBJ2-7, with D unclear. Germline V gene data show CDR1 as SGHTA and CDR2 as FQGNSA. Trimming pared 2 bases from V and 6 bases from J, leaving 8 bases between. The CDR3 runs 12 residues. The CDR3 reads CASSLQAGEQYV. CDR3 coding DNA: TGTGCCAGCAGCTTACAGGCAGGCGAGCAGTACGTC.

A remark on this clonotype: A read error may account for a junction end that differs from germline. The rearrangement joins TRBV7-4 to TRBJ2-5; TRBD1 aligns across 8 bases. The CDR3 is 16 amino acids. Per germline, CDR1 SGHVT and CDR2 SQSDAQ. Here the CDR3 DNA reads TGTGCCAGTAGCTTACAGGGGGGAGCCCACCATGAGACCCAGTACTTC. Its protein product is CASSLQGGAHHETQYF.

This clonotype has only one observation. This sequence may be a read error, since a much larger clone differs from it by one base. The gene calls are TRBV20-1 and TRBJ2-5, with 8 positions matching TRBD2. With 2 bases clipped from V and 4 bases from J, the junction kept 9 bases outside the gene matches. The CDR3 is 15 amino acids. Germline CDR1 is DFQATT and CDR2 is SNEGSKA (reference sequence). CDR3 loop: CSARPLAGQGETQYF. The CDR3 nucleotides are TGCAGTGCTAGACCTTTAGCGGGGCAGGGAGAGACCCAGTACTTC.